One T cell receptor beta chain is described in this entry. The PCR contained 60 Vbeta and 13 Jbeta primers. The method was immunoSEQ multiplex PCR; TCRdb's version includes in-frame clones alone and lacks a portion of them. The sample shows fewer than 75,000 clones, roughly 84% of them seen only once. The data are from a study of cytomegalovirus exposure and HLA in healthy donors. The CDR3 contains 14 residues. Germline-derived CDR1 and CDR2 are GTSNPN and SVGIG (reference sequence). V shed 0 bases and J shed 1 base, with 9 bases lying between them. Sequenced material: PBMCs. The receptor comes from a woman aged 25 to 45 in good health and CMV-seronegative. The chain is built from TRBV30 and TRBJ1-1, with no clear D. The CDR3 DNA follows: TGTGCCTGGAGTGTAGGCGGTGCGAACACTGAAGCTTTCTTT. Translating it yields CAWSVGGANTEAFF.